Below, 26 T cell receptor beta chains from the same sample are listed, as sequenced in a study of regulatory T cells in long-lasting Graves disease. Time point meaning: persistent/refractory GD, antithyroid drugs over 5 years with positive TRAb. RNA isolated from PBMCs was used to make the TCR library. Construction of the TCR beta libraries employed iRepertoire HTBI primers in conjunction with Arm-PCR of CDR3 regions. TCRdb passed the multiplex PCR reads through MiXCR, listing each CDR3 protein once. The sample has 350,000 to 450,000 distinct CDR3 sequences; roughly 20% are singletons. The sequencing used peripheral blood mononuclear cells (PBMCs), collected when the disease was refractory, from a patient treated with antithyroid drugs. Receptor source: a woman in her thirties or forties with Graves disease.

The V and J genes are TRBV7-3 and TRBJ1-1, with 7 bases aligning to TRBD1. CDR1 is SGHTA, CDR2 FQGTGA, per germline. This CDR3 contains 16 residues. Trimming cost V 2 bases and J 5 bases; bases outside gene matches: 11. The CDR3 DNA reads TGTGCCAGCAGCTTAGGACAGGTTAGGTTGGGGACTGAAGCTTTCTTT. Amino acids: CASSLGQVRLGTEAFF. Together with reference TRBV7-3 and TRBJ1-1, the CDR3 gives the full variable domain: GAGVSQTPSNKVTEKGKYVELRCDPISGHTALYWYRQSLGQGPEFLIYFQGTGAADDSGLPNDRFFAVRPEGSVSTLKIQRTERGDSAVYLCASSLGQVRLGTEAFFGQGTRLTVV.

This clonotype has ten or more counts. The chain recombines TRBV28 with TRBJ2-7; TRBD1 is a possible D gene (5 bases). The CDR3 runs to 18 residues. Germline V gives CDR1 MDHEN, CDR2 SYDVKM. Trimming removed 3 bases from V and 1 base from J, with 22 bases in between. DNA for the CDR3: TGTGCCAGCAGTTTGGGCCCATTCTCATCAAGGGGTTCCTACGAGCAGTACTTC. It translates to CASSLGPFSSRGSYEQYF.

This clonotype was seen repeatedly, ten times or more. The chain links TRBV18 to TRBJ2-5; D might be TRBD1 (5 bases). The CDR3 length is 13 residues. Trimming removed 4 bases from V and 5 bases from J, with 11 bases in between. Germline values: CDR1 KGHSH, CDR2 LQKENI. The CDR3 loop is CASSLGQDETQYF. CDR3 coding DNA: TGTGCCAGCTCACTCGGACAAGATGAGACCCAGTACTTC.

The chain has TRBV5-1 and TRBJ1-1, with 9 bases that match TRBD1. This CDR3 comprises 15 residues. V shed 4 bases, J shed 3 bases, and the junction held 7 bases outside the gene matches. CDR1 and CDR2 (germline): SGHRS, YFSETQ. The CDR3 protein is CASSPSGQGHTEAFF. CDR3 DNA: TGCGCCAGCAGCCCCTCAGGACAGGGGCACACTGAAGCTTTCTTT.

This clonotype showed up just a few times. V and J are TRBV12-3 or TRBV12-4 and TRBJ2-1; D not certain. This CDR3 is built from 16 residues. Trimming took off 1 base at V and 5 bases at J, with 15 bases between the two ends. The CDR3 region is CASSLEGVPLNNEQFF. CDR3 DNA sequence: TGTGCCAGCAGTTTAGAGGGCGTCCCCCTAAACAATGAGCAGTTCTTC.

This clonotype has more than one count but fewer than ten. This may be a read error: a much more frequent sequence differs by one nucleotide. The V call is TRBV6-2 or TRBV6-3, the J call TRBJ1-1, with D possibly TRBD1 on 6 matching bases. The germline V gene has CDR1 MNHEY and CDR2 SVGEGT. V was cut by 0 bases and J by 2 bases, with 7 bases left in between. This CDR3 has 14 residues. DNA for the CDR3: TGTGCCAGCAGTTACTCGGACAGAAACACTGAAGCTTTCTTT. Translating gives CASSYSDRNTEAFF.

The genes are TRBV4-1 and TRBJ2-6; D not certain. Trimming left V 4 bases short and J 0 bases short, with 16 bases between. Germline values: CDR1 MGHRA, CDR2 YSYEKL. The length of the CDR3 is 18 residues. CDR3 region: CASSRDPPYGSGANVLTF. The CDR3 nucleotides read TGCGCCAGCAGCCGAGACCCCCCGTATGGCTCTGGGGCCAACGTCCTGACTTTC.

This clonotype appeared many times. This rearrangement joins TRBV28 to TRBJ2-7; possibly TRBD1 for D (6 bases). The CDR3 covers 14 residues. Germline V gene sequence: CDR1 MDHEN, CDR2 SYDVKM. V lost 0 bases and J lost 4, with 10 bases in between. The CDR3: CASSLWDSLYEQYF. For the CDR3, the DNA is TGTGCCAGCAGTTTATGGGACAGCCTTTACGAGCAGTACTTC.

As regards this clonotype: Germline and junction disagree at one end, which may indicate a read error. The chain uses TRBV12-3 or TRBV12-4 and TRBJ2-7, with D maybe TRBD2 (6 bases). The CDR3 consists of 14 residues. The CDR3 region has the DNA TGTGCCAGCAGTCCTGGCGGGAAAACCTACGAGCAGAACTTC. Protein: CASSPGGKTYEQNF.

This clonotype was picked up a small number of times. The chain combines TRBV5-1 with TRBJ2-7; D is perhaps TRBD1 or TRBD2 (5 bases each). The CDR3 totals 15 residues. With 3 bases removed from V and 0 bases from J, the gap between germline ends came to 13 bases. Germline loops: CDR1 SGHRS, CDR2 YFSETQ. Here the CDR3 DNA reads TGCGCCAGCAGCTCGGCTGGGACGGTCTCCTACGAGCAGTACTTC. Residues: CASSSAGTVSYEQYF.

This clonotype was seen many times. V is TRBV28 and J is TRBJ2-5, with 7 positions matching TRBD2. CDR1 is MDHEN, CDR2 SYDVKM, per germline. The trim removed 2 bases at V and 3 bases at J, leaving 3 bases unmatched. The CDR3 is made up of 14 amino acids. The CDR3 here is CASSLAGEEETQYF. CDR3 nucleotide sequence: TGTGCCAGCAGTTTAGCGGGAGAGGAAGAGACCCAGTACTTC.

The CDR3 sequence is CASRRLVSYEQYF. CDR3 coding DNA: TGTGCCAGCAGGCGACTAGTTTCCTACGAGCAGTACTTC. V and J are TRBV6-1 and TRBJ2-7; TRBD2 might be the D (6 bases). This CDR3 comprises 13 residues. Germline CDR1 reads MNHNS; CDR2 reads SASEGT. V lost 6 bases and J lost 1, with 10 bases in between.

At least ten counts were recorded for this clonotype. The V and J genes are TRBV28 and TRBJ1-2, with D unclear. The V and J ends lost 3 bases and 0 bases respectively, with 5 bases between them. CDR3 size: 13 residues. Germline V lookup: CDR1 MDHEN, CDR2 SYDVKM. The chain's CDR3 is CASSFSANYGYTF. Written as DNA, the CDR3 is TGTGCCAGCAGTTTTTCGGCTAACTATGGCTACACCTTC.

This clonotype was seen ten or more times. Here the CDR3 DNA reads TGTGCCAGCACTCGGGGATTAGGGGCCAGCTCCTACGAGCAGTACTTC. Its protein is CASTRGLGASSYEQYF. The V call is TRBV28, the J call TRBJ2-7; D may correspond to TRBD1 or TRBD2 (5 bases each). The germline V gene has CDR1 MDHEN and CDR2 SYDVKM. This CDR3 has 16 amino acids. Trimming stripped 7 bases from V and 0 bases from J, with 19 bases between. The complete variable domain, with remaining parts taken from reference TRBV28 and TRBJ2-7, reads DVKVTQSSRYLVKRTGEKVFLECVQDMDHENMFWYRQDPGLGLRLIYFSYDVKMKEKGDIPEGYSVSREKKERFSLILESASTNQTSMYLCASTRGLGASSYEQYFGPGTRLTVT.

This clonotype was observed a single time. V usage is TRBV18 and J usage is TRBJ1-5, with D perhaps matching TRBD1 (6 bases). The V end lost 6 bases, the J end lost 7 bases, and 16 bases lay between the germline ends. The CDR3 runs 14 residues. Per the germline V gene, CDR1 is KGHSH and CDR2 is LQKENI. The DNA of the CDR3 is TGTGCCAGCTCCTCGGGGGGGCTAGGGCAGCCCCAGCATTTT. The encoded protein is CASSSGGLGQPQHF.

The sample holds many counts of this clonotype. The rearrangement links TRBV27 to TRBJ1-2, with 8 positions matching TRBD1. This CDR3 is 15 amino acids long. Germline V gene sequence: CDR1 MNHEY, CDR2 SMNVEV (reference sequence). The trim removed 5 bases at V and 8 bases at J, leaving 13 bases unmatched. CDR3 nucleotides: TGTGCCAGCAGTCCCCGCTTAGACAGGGGAGAAGGCTACACCTTC. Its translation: CASSPRLDRGEGYTF.

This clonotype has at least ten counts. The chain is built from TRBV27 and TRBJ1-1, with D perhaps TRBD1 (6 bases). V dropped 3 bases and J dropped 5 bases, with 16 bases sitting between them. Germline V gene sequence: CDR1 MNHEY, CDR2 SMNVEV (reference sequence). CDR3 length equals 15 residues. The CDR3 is CASSFARGAGTEAFF. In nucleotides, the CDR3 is TGTGCCAGCAGTTTCGCGAGGGGGGCAGGAACTGAAGCTTTCTTT.

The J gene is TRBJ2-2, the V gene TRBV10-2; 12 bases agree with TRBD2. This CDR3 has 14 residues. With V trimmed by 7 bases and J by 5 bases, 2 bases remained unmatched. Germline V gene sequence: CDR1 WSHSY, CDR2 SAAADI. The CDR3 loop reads CASKLAGGTGELFF. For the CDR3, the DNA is TGCGCCAGCAAGCTAGCGGGAGGGACCGGGGAGCTGTTTTTT.

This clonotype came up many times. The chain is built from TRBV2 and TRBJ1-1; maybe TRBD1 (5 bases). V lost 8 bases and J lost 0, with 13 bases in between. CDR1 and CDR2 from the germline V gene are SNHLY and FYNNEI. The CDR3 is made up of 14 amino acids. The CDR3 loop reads CASGTEYMNTEAFF. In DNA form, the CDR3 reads TGTGCCAGCGGGACGGAGTATATGAACACTGAAGCTTTCTTT.

The chain's CDR3 is CASSFRGIGTDTQYF. The DNA of the CDR3 is TGTGCCAGCAGCTTCCGGGGAATTGGCACAGATACGCAGTATTTT. The genes are TRBV11-2 and TRBJ2-3, with D maybe TRBD2 (5 bases). This CDR3 is 15 amino acids long. Germline V gene lookup returns CDR1 SGHAT and CDR2 FQNNGV. V gave up 3 bases and J gave up 1 base, with 11 bases separating them.

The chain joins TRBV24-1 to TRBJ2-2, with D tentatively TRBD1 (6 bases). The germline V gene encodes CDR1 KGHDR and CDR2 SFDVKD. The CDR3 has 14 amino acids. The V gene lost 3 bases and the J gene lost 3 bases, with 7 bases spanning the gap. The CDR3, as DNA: TGTGCCACCAGTGATACAGGGTACACCGGGGAGCTGTTTTTT. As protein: CATSDTGYTGELFF.

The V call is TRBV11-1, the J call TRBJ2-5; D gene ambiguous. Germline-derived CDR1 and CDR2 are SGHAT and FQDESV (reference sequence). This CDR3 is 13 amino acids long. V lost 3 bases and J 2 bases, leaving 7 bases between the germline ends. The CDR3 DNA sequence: TGTGCCAGCAGCTTCGGGCGGCAAGAGACCCAGTACTTC. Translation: CASSFGRQETQYF.

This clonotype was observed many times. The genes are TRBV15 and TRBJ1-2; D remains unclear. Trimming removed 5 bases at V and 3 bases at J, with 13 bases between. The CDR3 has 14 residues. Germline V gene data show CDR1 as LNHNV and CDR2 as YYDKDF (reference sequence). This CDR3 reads CATSRPPGDYGYTF. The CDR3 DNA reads TGTGCCACCAGCCGCCCACCGGGAGACTATGGCTACACCTTC.

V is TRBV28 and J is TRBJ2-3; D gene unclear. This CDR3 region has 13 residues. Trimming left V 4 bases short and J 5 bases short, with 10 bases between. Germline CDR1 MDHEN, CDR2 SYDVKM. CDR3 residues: CASSSVQRDTQYF. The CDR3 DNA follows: TGTGCCAGCAGTTCGGTCCAGCGAGATACGCAGTATTTT. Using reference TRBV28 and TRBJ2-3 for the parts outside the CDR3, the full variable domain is DVKVTQSSRYLVKRTGEKVFLECVQDMDHENMFWYRQDPGLGLRLIYFSYDVKMKEKGDIPEGYSVSREKKERFSLILESASTNQTSMYLCASSSVQRDTQYFGPGTRLTVL.

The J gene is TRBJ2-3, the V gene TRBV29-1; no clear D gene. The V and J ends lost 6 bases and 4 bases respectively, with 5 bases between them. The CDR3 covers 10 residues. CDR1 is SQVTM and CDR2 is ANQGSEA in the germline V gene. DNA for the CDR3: TGCAGCGTCGAATCAGATACGCAGTATTTT. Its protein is CSVESDTQYF.

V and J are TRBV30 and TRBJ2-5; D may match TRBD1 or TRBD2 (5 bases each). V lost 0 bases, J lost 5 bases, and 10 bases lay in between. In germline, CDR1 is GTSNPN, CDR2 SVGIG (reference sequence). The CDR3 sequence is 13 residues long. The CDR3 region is CAWSVWGGETQYF. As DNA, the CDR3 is TGTGCCTGGAGTGTATGGGGCGGGGAGACCCAGTACTTC.